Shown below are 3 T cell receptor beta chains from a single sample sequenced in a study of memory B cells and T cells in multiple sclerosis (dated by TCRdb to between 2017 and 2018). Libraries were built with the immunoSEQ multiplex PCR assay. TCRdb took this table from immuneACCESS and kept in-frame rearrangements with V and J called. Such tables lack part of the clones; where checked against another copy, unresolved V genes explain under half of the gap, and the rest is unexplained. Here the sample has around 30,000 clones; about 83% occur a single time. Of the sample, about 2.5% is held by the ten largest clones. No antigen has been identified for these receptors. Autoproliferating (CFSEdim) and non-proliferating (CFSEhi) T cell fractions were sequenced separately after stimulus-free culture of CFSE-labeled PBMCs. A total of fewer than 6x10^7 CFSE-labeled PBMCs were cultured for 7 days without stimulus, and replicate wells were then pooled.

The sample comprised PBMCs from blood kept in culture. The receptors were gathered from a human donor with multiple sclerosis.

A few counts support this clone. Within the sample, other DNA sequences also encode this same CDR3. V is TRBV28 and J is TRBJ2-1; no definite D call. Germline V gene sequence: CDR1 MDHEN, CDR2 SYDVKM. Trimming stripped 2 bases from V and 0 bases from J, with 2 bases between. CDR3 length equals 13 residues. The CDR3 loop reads CASSLGSYNEQFF. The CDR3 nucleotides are TGTGCCAGCAGTTTAGGCTCCTACAATGAGCAGTTCTTC.

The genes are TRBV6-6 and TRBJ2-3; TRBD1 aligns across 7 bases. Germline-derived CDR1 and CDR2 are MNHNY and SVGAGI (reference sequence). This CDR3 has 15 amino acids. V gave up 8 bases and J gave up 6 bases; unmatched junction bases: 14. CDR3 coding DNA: TGTGCCAGCCATTTCTCGGACAGGACCACGGATACGCAGTATTTT. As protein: CASHFSDRTTDTQYF.

CDR3: CASEDRVKNTIYF. The CDR3, as DNA: TGTGCCAGCGAGGACAGGGTGAAAAACACCATATATTTT. The chain couples TRBV27 to TRBJ1-3; 8 nucleotides align to TRBD1. The CDR3 totals 13 residues. The germline gives CDR1 MNHEY, CDR2 SMNVEV (reference sequence). V lost 8 bases and J lost 6; bases outside the gene matches: 6.